The 15 T cell receptor beta chains below all came from one sample that was sequenced in a study of CD8 T cells in Susac syndrome. RNA, at roughly 0.5 to 1 ug, was reverse transcribed with random hexamers. TCRdb called the immunoSEQ multiplex PCR reads again in MiXCR, with one record for every CDR3 protein. The sample records under 55,000 distinct CDR3 sequences, about 92% being singletons. The sequenced sample was CD8+ T cells from PBMCs. These receptor sequences come from a human donor with multiple sclerosis.

V usage is TRBV24-1 and J usage is TRBJ2-2, with D maybe TRBD1 (5 bases). V lost 4 bases and J lost 3, with 8 bases in between. The CDR3 runs 14 residues. Germline CDR1 KGHDR, CDR2 SFDVKD. CDR3 loop: CATSDLTDTGELFF. The CDR3 nucleotides are TGTGCCACCAGTGACCTGACAGACACCGGGGAGCTGTTTTTT.

This clonotype was seen only a few times. V and J are TRBV4-1 and TRBJ2-1; the match to TRBD2 covers 11 bases. Germline loops: CDR1 MGHRA, CDR2 YSYEKL. This CDR3 contains 17 residues. The junction had 10 bases not matched to a gene; V was cut back by 4 bases and J by 5 bases. CDR3 in DNA: TGCGCCAGCAGCCGACGCCCTAGCGGGGGGCCCAACAATGAGCAGTTCTTC. Translating gives CASSRRPSGGPNNEQFF.

This chain links TRBV4-2 with TRBJ2-1, with 11 bases aligning to TRBD2. Per the germline V gene, CDR1 is LGHNA and CDR2 is YNFKEQ. The CDR3 sequence is 17 residues long. J was trimmed by 8 bases and V by 0 bases; bases with no gene match: 9. CDR3 loop: CASSQEGLAGGDYEQFF. CDR3 DNA sequence: TGTGCCAGCAGCCAAGAGGGGCTAGCGGGGGGAGATTATGAGCAGTTCTTC.

The chain carries TRBV28 and TRBJ2-7; TRBD1 matches at 7 bases. V lost 3 bases and J lost 3; bases outside the gene matches: 5. The CDR3 consists of 14 residues. Germline values: CDR1 MDHEN, CDR2 SYDVKM. CDR3 loop: CASSFPDRVYEQYF. As DNA, the CDR3 is TGTGCCAGCAGTTTCCCTGACAGGGTCTACGAGCAGTACTTC.

This rearrangement joins TRBV3-1 to TRBJ2-2; TRBD1 matches 8 bases. Germline trimming cut 5 bases from V and 0 bases from J; bases unmatched to any gene: 11. Germline CDR1 LGHDT, CDR2 YNNKEL (reference sequence). The CDR3 contains 18 residues. The CDR3 is CASSSLGPGQANTGELFF. The CDR3, as DNA: TGTGCCAGCAGCTCATTAGGACCGGGACAGGCGAACACCGGGGAGCTGTTTTTT.

This sequence joins TRBV5-4 and TRBJ1-2, with 12 nucleotides matching TRBD1. Per the germline V gene, CDR1 is SGHNT and CDR2 is YYREEE (reference sequence). This CDR3 is 15 amino acids long. Trimming cost V 1 base and J 6 bases; bases outside gene matches: 4. CDR3 nucleotides: TGTGCCAGCAGCTTGTTGGGACAGGGGGCAAATGGCTACACCTTC. Translation gives CASSLLGQGANGYTF.

This clonotype appeared a single time. The V call is TRBV4-1, the J call TRBJ2-5; D possibly corresponds to TRBD1 (7 bases). Germline V gene data show CDR1 as MGHRA and CDR2 as YSYEKL. Trimming took 1 base from V and 4 from J, leaving 13 bases between them. The CDR3 loop spans 15 amino acids. DNA for the CDR3: TGCGCCAGCAGCCAAGGGTGGGGGGACAGAGAGACCCAGTACTTC. This gives the protein CASSQGWGDRETQYF.

Only a few counts were recorded for this clonotype. The genes are TRBV7-9 and TRBJ2-2; weak D call: TRBD1 (6 bases). CDR3 size: 14 residues. Germline lookup yields CDR1 SEHNR and CDR2 FQNEAQ (reference sequence). The V end was cut by 4 bases, the J end by 1 base, with 7 bases between. The CDR3 sequence is CASSSTGNTGELFF. In DNA form, the CDR3 reads TGTGCCAGCAGCTCGACAGGGAACACCGGGGAGCTGTTTTTT.

This sequence joins TRBV25-1 and TRBJ2-7; 7 bases line up with TRBD1. Germline loops: CDR1 MGHDK, CDR2 SYGVNS. The CDR3 is 12 amino acids. V dropped 6 bases and J dropped 5; count of bases not matched to a gene: 4. This chain's CDR3 is CASSLGQNEQYF. As DNA, the CDR3 is TGTGCCAGCAGCCTGGGACAGAACGAGCAGTACTTC.

The J gene is TRBJ1-1, the V gene TRBV6-1; the match to TRBD1 covers 12 bases. The ends lost 2 bases at V and 5 bases at J; junction bases unmatched: 12. CDR1 MNHNS and CDR2 SASEGT come from the germline V gene. The CDR3 totals 18 residues. CDR3 amino acids: CASSERGGTGGAWTEAFF. The CDR3 DNA follows: TGTGCCAGCAGTGAAAGGGGAGGGACAGGGGGCGCGTGGACTGAAGCTTTCTTT.

The gene calls are TRBV7-9 and TRBJ2-1; 7 bases are a match to TRBD2. Germline CDR1 reads SEHNR; CDR2 reads FQNEAQ (reference sequence). J lost 7 bases, V lost 7 bases, and 13 bases had no gene match. The CDR3 totals 15 residues. The CDR3 region is CASTQGEGSLNEQFF. Here the CDR3 DNA reads TGTGCCAGCACCCAAGGGGAGGGTAGTTTGAATGAGCAGTTCTTC.

The rearrangement joins TRBV27 to TRBJ1-5; no clear D gene. This CDR3 region has 16 residues. V dropped 5 bases and J dropped 5 bases, with 19 bases sitting between them. The germline CDR1 and CDR2 sequences are MNHEY and SMNVEV (reference sequence). CDR3 bases: TGTGCCAGCAGTCCCTTGGTCGGGGTTGGAGATCAGCCCCAGCATTTT. It yields the protein CASSPLVGVGDQPQHF.

This chain connects TRBV4-1 to TRBJ1-1; the D is unclear. Germline CDR1 and CDR2: MGHRA and YSYEKL. V lost 2 bases and J 5 bases, leaving 12 bases between the germline ends. CDR3 length: 14 amino acids. CDR3 coding DNA: TGCGCCAGCAGCCAACGCCCGGGAGGAACTGAAGCTTTCTTT. This gives the protein CASSQRPGGTEAFF.

The chain carries TRBV2 and TRBJ2-3, with D tentatively TRBD2 (5 bases). Trimming took 7 bases from V and 2 from J, leaving 19 bases between them. The germline V gene has CDR1 SNHLY and CDR2 FYNNEI. CDR3 length: 16 amino acids. The CDR3 loop is CASTPRRAEDTDTQYF. The CDR3, as DNA: TGTGCCAGCACTCCAAGGCGAGCGGAAGACACAGATACGCAGTATTTT.

V usage is TRBV7-9 and J usage is TRBJ2-5; D is tentatively TRBD1 or TRBD2 (6 bases each). There are 14 residues in the CDR3. Trimming removed 4 bases from V and 5 bases from J, with 14 bases in between. Germline V gene data show CDR1 as SEHNR and CDR2 as FQNEAQ (reference sequence). In DNA form, the CDR3 reads TGTGCCAGCAGCTCGGAACGGGGGCGCGAGACCCAGTACTTC. Protein sequence: CASSSERGRETQYF.